The rows below give T cell receptor beta chains drawn from one sample of a study of human thymus T cells. Clones were read by immunoSEQ multiplex PCR, and TCRdb kept only the in-frame ones, dropping some. Of tens of thousands of clones in the sample, around 94% were seen once. The sample comprised blood. The source is a boy less than two years old with a congenital heart defect but otherwise immunologically healthy. The conserved cysteine and the conserved F or W are not part of the CDR3 here. The size of a clone is reported for some rows only, either as once, few or many, or as a class for expanded clones.

CDR3 length,V gene,J gene,clone size,CDR3 protein
14,TRBV2,TRBJ2-1,.,ASSVGLDLITDEQF
10,TRBV2,TRBJ1-2,.,ASSETAWGYT
14,TRBV4-1,TRBJ1-5,.,ASSQAGQRYDQPQH
13,TRBV6-5,TRBJ1-6,once,ASSFTGVDNSPLH
14,TRBV18,TRBJ2-2,.,ASSLIGRPNTGELF
11,TRBV6-5,TRBJ1-1,.,ASRLLQRTEAF
12,TRBV6-5,TRBJ2-5,.,ASSYGWGQETQY
10,TRBV29-1,TRBJ1-2,.,SVDRELSGYT
13,TRBV4-2,TRBJ2-5,once,ASSPWKREQETQY
11,TRBV6-6,TRBJ2-6,once,ASDLTGANVLT
13,TRBV4-1,TRBJ1-1,once,ASSHPTGKYTEAF
11,TRBV11-3,TRBJ1-6,.,ASRKAGNSPLH
14,TRBV7-9,TRBJ1-4,.,ASSLGDRSTNEKLF
10,TRBV19,TRBJ2-7,.,ASSIGGYEQY
13,TRBV9,TRBJ2-7,.,ASSVGIESYERQY
13,TRBV11-2,TRBJ2-1,.,ASSWTSGAYNEQF
13,TRBV7-9,TRBJ1-3,.,ASTQRADSGNTIY
9,TRBV20-1,TRBJ2-1,.,SARVYNEQF
13,TRBV7-6,TRBJ2-1,.,ASSLTGSSYNEQF
12,TRBV7-9,TRBJ2-7,.,ASSYERNAYEQY